The clone carrying this TCR beta chain was picked up a small number of times. Its target is unknown. Primed by a sample-barcoded 5' primer and a J-beta primer mix, a second PCR proceeded for about 6 to 12 cycles. In TCRdb, the 5' RACE reads were re-called with MiXCR into one record per CDR3 protein. The repertoire holds 730,000 or so distinct CDR3 sequences, with 40% to 45% as singletons. The data belong to a study of blood T cells in healthy people across ages. The CDR3 runs 14 residues. V shed 0 bases and J shed 5 bases, with 8 bases lying between them. CDR1 LNHNV and CDR2 YYDKDF come from the germline V gene (reference sequence). Regarding the study as a whole: Comparison with aged donors showed that long-lived donors had more naive CD4+ cells and higher diversity.

Per individual sample, total RNA of at least 5 micrograms was extracted. The receptor was isolated from a man older than 75 in good health. Sequenced sample: blood. This chain connects TRBV15 to TRBJ1-5; the D gene is possibly TRBD1 (6 bases). CDR3 sequence: CATSRDRGHQPQHF. The CDR3 DNA sequence: TGTGCCACCAGCAGAGATCGGGGGCATCAGCCCCAGCATTTT.